This TCR beta chain was found in a study of blood T cell repertoires in COVID-19. Whole-study context: Whether acute or convalescent, the COVID-19 samples came from the United States, Italy and Spain. Sample material is recorded as cDNA or gDNA derived from T cells, B-cell-depleted T cells, or PBMCs.

Per the study methods: Amplification of reference gene primers provided the estimated nucleated cell counts. The method was immunoSEQ multiplex PCR; TCRdb's version includes in-frame clones alone and lacks a portion of them. The V and J calls and clone size were taken over from that table, and D and trimming were inferred from the DNA. The table has 87,000 or so clones, around nine tenths seen once. Germline V gene lookup returns CDR1 SGHRS and CDR2 YFSETQ. This CDR3 is built from 16 residues. V dropped 4 bases and J dropped 1 base, with 16 bases sitting between them. This TCR was recovered from a man aged 35-49 years with acute or convalescent COVID-19. The sequencing input was peripheral blood. The V call is TRBV5-1, the J call TRBJ2-3; TRBD2 might be the D (6 bases). The CDR3 DNA is TGCGCCAGCAGCCCTGGAAGGAGGGGTGGCACAGATACGCAGTATTTT. It is translated as CASSPGRRGGTDTQYF.